The 22 T cell receptor beta chains below all came from one sample that was sequenced in a study of cytomegalovirus exposure and HLA in healthy donors. Both 60 Vbeta primers and 13 Jbeta primers went into the PCR. Clones were sequenced by immunoSEQ multiplex PCR, and TCRdb holds only the in-frame ones, with some missing. Here the sample table reports approximately 37,000 clones. The sequenced sample was PBMCs. The receptors were sampled from a male donor in good health and CMV-seronegative.

The rearrangement uses TRBV19 and TRBJ1-5; a possible D gene is TRBD1 (5 bases). The germline V gene encodes CDR1 LNHDA and CDR2 SQIVND (reference sequence). The CDR3 loop spans 13 amino acids. V lost 10 bases and J 2 bases, leaving 12 bases between the germline ends. CDR3 sequence: CATADKGNQPQHF. For the CDR3, the DNA is TGTGCCACCGCGGACAAGGGCAATCAGCCCCAGCATTTT. Filled out from reference TRBV19 and TRBJ1-5, the complete variable domain reads DGGITQSPKYLFRKEGQNVTLSCEQNLNHDAMYWYRQDPGQGLRLIYYSQIVNDFQKGDIAEGYSVSREKKESFPLTVTSAQKNPTAFYLCATADKGNQPQHFGDGTRLSIL.

This chain uses TRBV7-9 with TRBJ2-3; 10 bases map to TRBD2. In germline, CDR1 is SEHNR, CDR2 FQNEAQ (reference sequence). This CDR3 spans 14 amino acids. Trimming at V came to 6 bases and at J to 6 bases, leaving 6 bases not matched to a gene. Here the CDR3 reads CASSDSGGSDTQYF. CDR3 DNA: TGTGCCAGCAGTGATAGCGGGGGGTCGGATACGCAGTATTTT.

The chain carries TRBV9 and TRBJ2-7; D is unresolved. Trimming removed 0 bases from V and 0 bases from J, with 10 bases in between. Germline-derived CDR1 and CDR2 are SGDLS and YYNGEE. The CDR3 sequence is 15 residues long. Written as DNA, the CDR3 is TGTGCCAGCAGCGTAGATACGGTCGTCTCCTACGAGCAGTACTTC. The encoded protein is CASSVDTVVSYEQYF.

CDR3 DNA sequence: TGTGCCAGCTCCCGGACAGGGCTAGAAAAACTGTTTTTT. Residues: CASSRTGLEKLFF. J is TRBJ1-4 and V is TRBV18; the match to TRBD1 covers 8 bases. The CDR3 is 13 residues long. CDR1 and CDR2 from the germline V gene are KGHSH and LQKENI. The ends lost 6 bases at V and 8 bases at J; junction bases unmatched: 5.

The rearrangement uses TRBV28 and TRBJ2-6, with 7 bases lining up with TRBD1. After removal of 2 bases from V and 0 bases from J, the junction contained 10 bases not matched to a gene. Germline V lookup: CDR1 MDHEN, CDR2 SYDVKM. CDR3 length equals 19 residues. The CDR3 region has the DNA TGTGCCAGCAGTTTAGGATTTGACAGGGACATCTCTGGGGCCAACGTCCTGACTTTC. It translates to CASSLGFDRDISGANVLTF. Complete variable domain (other parts from reference TRBV28 and TRBJ2-6): DVKVTQSSRYLVKRTGEKVFLECVQDMDHENMFWYRQDPGLGLRLIYFSYDVKMKEKGDIPEGYSVSREKKERFSLILESASTNQTSMYLCASSLGFDRDISGANVLTFGAGSRLTVL.

DNA for the CDR3: TGTGCCAGCTCACCAAGTGCGGGTAGGAGTTCACCCCTCCACTTT. Translated: CASSPSAGRSSPLHF. The chain employs TRBV18 and TRBJ1-6, with D unclear. V lost 2 bases, J lost 9 bases, and 14 bases lay in between. This CDR3 contains 15 residues. CDR1 is KGHSH, CDR2 LQKENI, per germline.

The chain combines TRBV5-1 with TRBJ2-7, with D possibly matching TRBD1 (7 bases). V was shortened by 7 bases and J by 2 bases, with 10 bases between the two germline ends. This CDR3 spans 12 amino acids. CDR1 is SGHRS, CDR2 YFSETQ, per germline. CDR3 nucleotide sequence: TGCGCCAGCCGGGGGACAGCCTACGAGCAGTACTTC. Its protein product is CASRGTAYEQYF.

The V gene is TRBV19, the J gene TRBJ2-3; 7 bases agree with TRBD1. This CDR3 is built from 15 residues. V was pared by 3 bases and J by 2 bases, with 5 bases of the junction left unmatched. The V gene's germline CDR1 is LNHDA and CDR2 SQIVND (reference sequence). CDR3 in DNA: TGTGCCAGTAGTATTCGAGGGGGCAACACAGATACGCAGTATTTT. Its translation: CASSIRGGNTDTQYF.

On this clone itself: One junction end does not reproduce the germline sequence, and a read error may be involved. Within the sample, other DNA sequences also encode this same CDR3. The rearrangement uses TRBV6-1 and TRBJ2-6; D perhaps matches TRBD2 (5 bases). CDR3 length equals 15 residues. CDR1 and CDR2 from the germline V gene are MNHNS and SASEGT. The CDR3: CASTGEGSGANVLTF. DNA for the CDR3: TGCGCCAGCACCGGGGAAGGATCCGGGGCCAACGTCCTGACTTTC.

The V and J genes are TRBV12-5 and TRBJ2-2, with 9 bases fitting TRBD1. V gave up 5 bases and J gave up 8 bases; unmatched junction bases: 9. Germline loops: CDR1 LGHNT, CDR2 FRNRAP. The CDR3 extends over 15 amino acids. In DNA form, the CDR3 reads TGTGCTAGTGGTCGCGGGACAGGGAATGGAGGGGAGCTGTTTTTT. It encodes CASGRGTGNGGELFF.

This sequence joins TRBV6-1 and TRBJ1-5, with TRBD1 as a possible D gene (5 bases). Between the trimmed V and J ends, which lost 2 bases and 6 bases, there was a span of 5 bases. This CDR3 is built from 12 residues. Germline assignment: CDR1 MNHNS and CDR2 SASEGT. Written as DNA, the CDR3 is TGTGCCAGCAGTGAAAGGGGTCAGCCCCAGCATTTT. Translated: CASSERGQPQHF.

V is TRBV5-4 and J is TRBJ1-2, with D possibly being TRBD1 (6 bases). V lost 4 bases, J lost 8 bases, and 12 bases lay in between. This CDR3 is 12 amino acids long. Germline V gene data show CDR1 as SGHNT and CDR2 as YYREEE (reference sequence). CDR3 residues: CASSTPGEGYTF. The CDR3, as DNA: TGTGCCAGCAGCACTCCAGGGGAGGGCTACACCTTC. Looking up the rest from reference TRBV5-4 and TRBJ1-2 gives the full variable domain: ETGVTQSPTHLIKTRGQQVTLRCSSQSGHNTVSWYQQALGQGPQFIFQYYREEENGRGNFPPRFSGLQFPNYSSELNVNALELDDSALYLCASSTPGEGYTFGSGTRLTVV.

The chain combines TRBV30 with TRBJ2-1; D is unresolved. CDR3 length: 13 residues. CDR1 and CDR2 from the germline V gene are GTSNPN and SVGIG (reference sequence). With 5 bases removed from V and 6 bases from J, the gap between germline ends came to 14 bases. CDR3 DNA: TGTGCCTGGGATCGCGCGGTCCCCAATGAGCAGTTCTTC. This encodes CAWDRAVPNEQFF.

The chain combines TRBV7-9 with TRBJ1-1, with TRBD1 as a possible D gene (5 bases). The CDR3 covers 13 residues. The germline V gene encodes CDR1 SEHNR and CDR2 FQNEAQ (reference sequence). With 7 bases removed from V and 5 bases from J, the gap between germline ends came to 14 bases. This CDR3 is CASTPGGGTEAFF. The DNA for the CDR3 is TGTGCCAGCACACCCGGGGGAGGAACTGAAGCTTTCTTT.

The V and J genes are TRBV2 and TRBJ2-2; 7 nucleotides agree with TRBD1. V shed 6 bases and J 4 bases; nucleotides not matched to a gene: 14. The length of the CDR3 is 17 residues. CDR1 SNHLY and CDR2 FYNNEI come from the germline V gene. The CDR3 sequence: CASSISAQGPSTGELFF. The DNA for the CDR3 is TGTGCCAGCAGCATCTCCGCACAGGGGCCGTCCACCGGGGAGCTGTTTTTT.

The CDR3 region has the DNA TGTGCCAGCAGTATGGGTCAGGGGGCATTCGAGCAGTACTTC. This sequence encodes CASSMGQGAFEQYF. The chain carries TRBV27 and TRBJ2-7, with 8 bases lining up with TRBD1. The V gene end was trimmed by 5 bases and the J gene end by 6 bases; junction bases not matched to a gene: 9. Germline-derived CDR1 and CDR2 are MNHEY and SMNVEV (reference sequence). CDR3 length equals 14 residues.

The J gene is TRBJ1-5, the V gene TRBV30, with unresolved D. Trimming removed 2 bases at V and 5 bases at J, with 10 bases between. The CDR3 totals 13 residues. Germline lookup yields CDR1 GTSNPN and CDR2 SVGIG (reference sequence). This CDR3 is CAWSRDGDQPQHF. CDR3 in DNA: TGTGCCTGGAGTCGAGACGGAGATCAGCCCCAGCATTTT. Filled out from reference TRBV30 and TRBJ1-5, the complete variable domain reads SQTIHQWPATLVQPVGSPLSLECTVEGTSNPNLYWYRQAAGRGLQLLFYSVGIGQISSEVPQNLSASRPQDRQFILSSKKLLLSDSGFYLCAWSRDGDQPQHFGDGTRLSIL.

The chain joins TRBV5-1 to TRBJ2-3, with 8 bases matching TRBD2. Germline loops: CDR1 SGHRS, CDR2 YFSETQ. The trim removed 4 bases at V and 1 base at J, leaving 5 bases unmatched. The CDR3 loop spans 15 amino acids. The CDR3 nucleotides are TGCGCCAGCAGCAAGACTAGCGAGCGCACAGATACGCAGTATTTT. This codes for CASSKTSERTDTQYF.

The gene calls are TRBV6-1 and TRBJ2-1; D is perhaps TRBD2 (5 bases). Between the trimmed V and J ends, which lost 7 bases and 7 bases, there was a span of 20 bases. The V gene's germline CDR1 is MNHNS and CDR2 SASEGT. This CDR3 spans 15 amino acids. Here the CDR3 DNA reads TGTGCCAGCACCCTCGACCCGTCGAGGGATAATGAGCAGTTCTTC. It translates to CASTLDPSRDNEQFF.

The chain has TRBV6-1 and TRBJ2-5; TRBD1 is a possible D gene (6 bases). CDR1 and CDR2 from the germline V gene are MNHNS and SASEGT. V was pared by 1 base and J by 5 bases, with 11 bases between. The CDR3 contains 14 residues. The CDR3 nucleotides are TGTGCCAGCAGTGAAGGTACAGGGATGGAGACCCAGTACTTC. Protein product: CASSEGTGMETQYF.

The CDR3 protein is CASSRGEAGRYEQYF. DNA for the CDR3: TGTGCCAGCTCACGCGGGGAGGCGGGGCGCTACGAGCAGTACTTC. This sequence joins TRBV18 and TRBJ2-7; D is possibly TRBD2 (6 bases). The V end lost 4 bases, the J end lost 3 bases, and 16 bases lay between the germline ends. From germline, CDR1 is KGHSH and CDR2 LQKENI. The CDR3 sequence is 15 residues long.

V and J are TRBV5-1 and TRBJ2-3; D gene unclear. CDR1 SGHRS and CDR2 YFSETQ come from the germline V gene. This CDR3 is built from 14 residues. Trimming took 4 bases from V and 3 from J, leaving 12 bases between them. DNA of the CDR3: TGCGCCAGCAGCCCCCCAACTACTACAGATACGCAGTATTTT. Protein sequence: CASSPPTTTDTQYF.